This TCR beta chain came from a study of long-term antiretroviral therapy in people with HIV. Study-level findings and limits: Compared with controls, HIV repertoires showed narrower CDR3 length ranges.

Every donor had one or more pre-ART and two or more post-ART PBMC samples. With respect to this clone: Its target is not known.

Running of the v3.0 immunoSEQ assay took place at survey level. Each sample aimed for roughly 40,000-55,000 sequenced T-cell genomes. Libraries were prepared by immunoSEQ multiplex PCR; TCRdb keeps only in-frame clonotypes and omits some of them. Of 15,000 to 20,000 clones in the sample, around 81% were seen once. The sequenced sample was unsorted PBMCs, obtained 0.3 years before starting antiretroviral therapy. This TCR derives from a man in his fifties with HIV.

This CDR3 is CASSVAGDVNEQFF. As DNA, the CDR3 is TGCGCCAGCAGTGTAGCGGGAGACGTCAATGAGCAGTTCTTC. V gene TRBV10-1 combines with J gene TRBJ2-1, with 9 bases lining up with TRBD2. Germline V lookup: CDR1 WNHNN, CDR2 SYGVQD (reference sequence). V was clipped by 4 bases and J by 6 bases; unmatched bases: 4. The CDR3 has 14 amino acids.